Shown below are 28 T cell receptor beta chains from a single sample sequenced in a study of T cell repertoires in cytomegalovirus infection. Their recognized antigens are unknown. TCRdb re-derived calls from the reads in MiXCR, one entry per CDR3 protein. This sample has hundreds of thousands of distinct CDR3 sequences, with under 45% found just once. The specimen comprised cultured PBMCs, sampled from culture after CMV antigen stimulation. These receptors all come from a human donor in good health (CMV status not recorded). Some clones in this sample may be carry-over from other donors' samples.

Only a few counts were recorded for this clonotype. The CDR3 DNA follows: TGTGCCAGCAGTTACCGACGGTACAACAATGAGCAGTTCTTC. Its translation: CASSYRRYNNEQFF. V and J are TRBV6-5 and TRBJ2-1, with D unclear. Germline CDR1 and CDR2: MNHEY and SVGAGI. The V end was cut by 2 bases, the J end by 5 bases, with 10 bases between. The CDR3 spans 14 residues.

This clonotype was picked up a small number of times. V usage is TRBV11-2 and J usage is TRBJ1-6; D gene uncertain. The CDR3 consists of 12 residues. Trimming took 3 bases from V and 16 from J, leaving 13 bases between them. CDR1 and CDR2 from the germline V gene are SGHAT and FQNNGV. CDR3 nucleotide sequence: TGTGCCAGCAGCTTGGGTCGAAATTCACTCCACTTT. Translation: CASSLGRNSLHF. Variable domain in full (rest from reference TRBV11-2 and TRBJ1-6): EAGVAQSPRYKIIEKRQSVAFWCNPISGHATLYWYQQILGQGPKLLIQFQNNGVVDDSQLPKDRFSAERLKGVDSTLKIQPAKLEDSAVYLCASSLGRNSLHFGNGTRLTVT.

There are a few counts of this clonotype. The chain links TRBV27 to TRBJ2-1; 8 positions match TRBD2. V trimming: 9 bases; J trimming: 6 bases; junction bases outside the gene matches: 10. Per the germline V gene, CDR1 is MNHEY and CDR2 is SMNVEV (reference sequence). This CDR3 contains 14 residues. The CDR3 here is CARRSGSPGNEQFF. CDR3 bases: TGTGCCAGAAGAAGCGGGAGTCCGGGCAATGAGCAGTTCTTC.

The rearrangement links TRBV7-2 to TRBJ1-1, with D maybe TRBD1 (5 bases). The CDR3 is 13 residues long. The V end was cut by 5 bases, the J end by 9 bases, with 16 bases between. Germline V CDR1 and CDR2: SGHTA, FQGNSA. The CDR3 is CASSLNSGGKAFF. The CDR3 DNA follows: TGTGCCAGCAGCCTCAACTCGGGGGGTAAAGCTTTCTTT.

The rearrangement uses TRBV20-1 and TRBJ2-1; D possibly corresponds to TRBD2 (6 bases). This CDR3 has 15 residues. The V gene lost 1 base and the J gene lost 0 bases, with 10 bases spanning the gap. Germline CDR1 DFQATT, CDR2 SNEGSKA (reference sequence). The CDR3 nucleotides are TGCAGTGCTAGAGGGAGGGAACACTCCTACAATGAGCAGTTCTTC. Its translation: CSARGREHSYNEQFF.

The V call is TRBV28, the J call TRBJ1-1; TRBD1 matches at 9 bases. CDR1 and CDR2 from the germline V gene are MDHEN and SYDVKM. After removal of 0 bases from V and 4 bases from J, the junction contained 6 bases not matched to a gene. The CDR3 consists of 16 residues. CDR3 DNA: TGTGCCAGCAGTTTATGGGACAGGGGAGCGGGCACTGAAGCTTTCTTT. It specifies CASSLWDRGAGTEAFF.

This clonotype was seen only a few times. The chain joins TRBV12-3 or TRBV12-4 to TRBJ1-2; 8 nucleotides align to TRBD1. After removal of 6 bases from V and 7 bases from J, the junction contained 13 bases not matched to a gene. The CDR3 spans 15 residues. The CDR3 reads CASSALPGQDFGYTF. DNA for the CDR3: TGTGCCAGCAGCGCTCTTCCGGGACAGGACTTTGGCTACACCTTC.

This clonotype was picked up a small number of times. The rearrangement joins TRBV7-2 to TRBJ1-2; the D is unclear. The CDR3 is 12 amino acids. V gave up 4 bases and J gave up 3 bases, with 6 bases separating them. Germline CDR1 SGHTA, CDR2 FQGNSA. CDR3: CASSYEDYGYTF. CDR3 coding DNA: TGTGCCAGCAGCTACGAGGACTATGGCTACACCTTC.

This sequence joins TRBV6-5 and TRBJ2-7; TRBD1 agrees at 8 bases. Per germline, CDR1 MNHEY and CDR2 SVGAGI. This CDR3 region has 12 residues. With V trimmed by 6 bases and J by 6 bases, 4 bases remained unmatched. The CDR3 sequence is CASRYDRGEQYF. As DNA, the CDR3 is TGTGCCAGCAGATACGACAGGGGCGAGCAGTACTTC.

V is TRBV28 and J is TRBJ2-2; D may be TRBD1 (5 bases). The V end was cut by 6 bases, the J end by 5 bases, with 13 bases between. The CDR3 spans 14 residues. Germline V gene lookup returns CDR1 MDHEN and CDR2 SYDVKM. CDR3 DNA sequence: TGTGCCAGCAGCCTGACAGAGCATACCGGGGAGCTGTTTTTT. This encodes CASSLTEHTGELFF.

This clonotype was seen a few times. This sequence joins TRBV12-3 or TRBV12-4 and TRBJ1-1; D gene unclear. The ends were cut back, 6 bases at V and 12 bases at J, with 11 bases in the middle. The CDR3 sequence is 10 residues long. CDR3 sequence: CASSYDGTFF. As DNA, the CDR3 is TGTGCCAGCAGCTACGACGGGACTTTCTTT.

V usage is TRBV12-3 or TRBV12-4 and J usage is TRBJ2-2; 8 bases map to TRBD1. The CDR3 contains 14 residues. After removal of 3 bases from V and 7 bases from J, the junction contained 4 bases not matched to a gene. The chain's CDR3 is CASSFQGARGELFF. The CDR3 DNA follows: TGTGCCAGCAGTTTTCAGGGGGCTCGCGGGGAGCTGTTTTTT.

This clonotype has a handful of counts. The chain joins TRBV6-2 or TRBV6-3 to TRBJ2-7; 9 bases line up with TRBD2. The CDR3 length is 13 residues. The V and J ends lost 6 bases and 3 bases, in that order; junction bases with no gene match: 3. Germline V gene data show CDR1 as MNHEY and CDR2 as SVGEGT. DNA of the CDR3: TGTGCCAGCAGAAGCGGGGGGTTCTACGAGCAGTACTTC. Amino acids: CASRSGGFYEQYF.

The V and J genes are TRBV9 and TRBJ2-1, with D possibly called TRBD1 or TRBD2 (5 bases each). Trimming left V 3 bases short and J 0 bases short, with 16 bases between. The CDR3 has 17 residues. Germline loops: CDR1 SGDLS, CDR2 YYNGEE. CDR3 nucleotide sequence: TGTGCCAGCAGCGCGGGACGCATGGAACGCTCCTACAATGAGCAGTTCTTC. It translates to CASSAGRMERSYNEQFF.

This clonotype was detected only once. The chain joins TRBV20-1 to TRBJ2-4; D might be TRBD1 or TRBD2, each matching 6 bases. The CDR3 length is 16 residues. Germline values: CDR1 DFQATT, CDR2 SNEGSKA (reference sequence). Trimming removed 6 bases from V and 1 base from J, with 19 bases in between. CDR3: CSARLVGGRAKNIQYF. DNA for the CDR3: TGCAGTGCCCGACTTGTGGGGGGCCGGGCCAAAAACATTCAGTACTTC.

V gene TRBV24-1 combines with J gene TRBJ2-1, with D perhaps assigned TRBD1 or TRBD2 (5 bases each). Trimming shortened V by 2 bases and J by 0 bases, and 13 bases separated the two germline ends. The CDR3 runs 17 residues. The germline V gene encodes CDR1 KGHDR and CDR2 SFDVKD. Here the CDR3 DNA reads TGTGCCACCAGTGATTCGGGACCAAGCCGCTCCTACAATGAGCAGTTCTTC. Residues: CATSDSGPSRSYNEQFF.

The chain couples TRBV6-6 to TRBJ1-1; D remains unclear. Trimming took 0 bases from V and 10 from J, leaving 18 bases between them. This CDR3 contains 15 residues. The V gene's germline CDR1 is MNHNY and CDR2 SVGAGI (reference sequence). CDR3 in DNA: TGTGCCAGCAGTTACTCTGGTTTTGACGTATTCGTAGCTTTCTTT. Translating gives CASSYSGFDVFVAFF.

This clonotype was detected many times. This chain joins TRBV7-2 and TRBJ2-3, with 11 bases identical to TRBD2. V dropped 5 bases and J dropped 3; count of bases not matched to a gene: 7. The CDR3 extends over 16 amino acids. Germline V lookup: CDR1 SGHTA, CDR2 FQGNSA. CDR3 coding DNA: TGTGCCAGCAGCCCAACTAGCGGGAGTCGGACAGATACGCAGTATTTT. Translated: CASSPTSGSRTDTQYF.

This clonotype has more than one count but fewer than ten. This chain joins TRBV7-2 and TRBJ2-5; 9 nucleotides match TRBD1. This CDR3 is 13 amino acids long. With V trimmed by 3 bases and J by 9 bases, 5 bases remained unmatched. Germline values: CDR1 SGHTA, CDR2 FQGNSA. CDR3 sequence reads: CASSFGDREAQYF. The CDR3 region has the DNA TGTGCCAGCAGCTTCGGGGACAGGGAGGCCCAGTACTTC.

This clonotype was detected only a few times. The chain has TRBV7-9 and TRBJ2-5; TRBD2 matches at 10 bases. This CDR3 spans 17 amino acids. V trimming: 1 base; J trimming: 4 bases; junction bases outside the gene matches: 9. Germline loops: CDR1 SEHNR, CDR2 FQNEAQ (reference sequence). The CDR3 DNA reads TGTGCCAGCAGCTTAGATGTCCCTAGCGGGAGTCGAGAGACCCAGTACTTC. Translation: CASSLDVPSGSRETQYF. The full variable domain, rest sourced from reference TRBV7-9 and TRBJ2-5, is DTGVSQNPRHKITKRGQNVTFRCDPISEHNRLYWYRQTLGQGPEFLTYFQNEAQLEKSRLLSDRFSAERPKGSFSTLEIQRTEQGDSAMYLCASSLDVPSGSRETQYFGPGTRLLVL.

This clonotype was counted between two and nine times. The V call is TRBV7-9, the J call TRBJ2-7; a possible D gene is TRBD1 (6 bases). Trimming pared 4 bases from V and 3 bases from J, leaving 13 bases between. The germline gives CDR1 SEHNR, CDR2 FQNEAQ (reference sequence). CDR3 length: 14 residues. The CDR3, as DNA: TGTGCCAGCAGCTCTGGGGGCAAAAACTACGAGCAGTACTTC. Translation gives CASSSGGKNYEQYF.

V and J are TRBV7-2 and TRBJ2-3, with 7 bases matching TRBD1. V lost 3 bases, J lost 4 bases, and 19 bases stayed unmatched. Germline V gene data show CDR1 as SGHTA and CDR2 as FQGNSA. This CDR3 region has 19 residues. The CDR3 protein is CASSFPVGAGGSIADTQYF. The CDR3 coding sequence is TGTGCCAGCAGCTTTCCTGTCGGGGCAGGGGGAAGTATCGCAGATACGCAGTATTTT.

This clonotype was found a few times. The CDR3 nucleotides read TGTGCCAGCGATAGCGGCTATAATACGCAGTATTTT. Translated: CASDSGYNTQYF. The chain has TRBV6-1 and TRBJ2-3; weak D call: TRBD2 (6 bases). Trimming shortened V by 8 bases and J by 7 bases, and 13 bases separated the two germline ends. The CDR3 extends over 12 amino acids. Germline V lookup: CDR1 MNHNS, CDR2 SASEGT.

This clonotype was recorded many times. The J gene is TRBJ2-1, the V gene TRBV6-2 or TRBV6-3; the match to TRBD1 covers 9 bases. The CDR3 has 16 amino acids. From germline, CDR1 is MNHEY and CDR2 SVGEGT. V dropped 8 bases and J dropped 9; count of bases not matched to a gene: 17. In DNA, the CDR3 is TGTGCCAGCCGGCACCCGGGACAGGGTACAACTTTTGAGCAGTTCTTC. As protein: CASRHPGQGTTFEQFF.

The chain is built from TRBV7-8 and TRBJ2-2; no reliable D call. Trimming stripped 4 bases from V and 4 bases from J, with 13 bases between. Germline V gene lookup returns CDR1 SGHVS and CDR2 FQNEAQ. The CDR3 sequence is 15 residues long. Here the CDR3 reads CASSSLTRGTGELFF. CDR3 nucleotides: TGTGCCAGCAGCTCCCTGACGCGTGGCACCGGGGAGCTGTTTTTT. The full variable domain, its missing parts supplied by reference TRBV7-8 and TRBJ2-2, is GAGVSQSPRYKVAKRGQDVALRCDPISGHVSLFWYQQALGQGPEFLTYFQNEAQLDKSGLPSDRFFAERPEGSVSTLKIQRTQQEDSAVYLCASSSLTRGTGELFFGEGSRLTVL.

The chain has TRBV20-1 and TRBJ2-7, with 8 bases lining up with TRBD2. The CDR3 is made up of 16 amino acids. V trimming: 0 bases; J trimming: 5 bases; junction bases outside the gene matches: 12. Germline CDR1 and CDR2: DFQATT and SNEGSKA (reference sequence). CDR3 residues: CSARDSGVGLGDEQYF. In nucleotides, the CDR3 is TGCAGTGCTAGAGATTCGGGTGTGGGACTAGGGGACGAGCAGTACTTC.

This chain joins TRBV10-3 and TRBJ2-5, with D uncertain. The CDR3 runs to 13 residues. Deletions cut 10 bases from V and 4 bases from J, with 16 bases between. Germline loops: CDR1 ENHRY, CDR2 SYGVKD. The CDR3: CATAPGPGETQYF. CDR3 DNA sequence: TGTGCCACGGCCCCCGGACCGGGAGAGACCCAGTACTTC.

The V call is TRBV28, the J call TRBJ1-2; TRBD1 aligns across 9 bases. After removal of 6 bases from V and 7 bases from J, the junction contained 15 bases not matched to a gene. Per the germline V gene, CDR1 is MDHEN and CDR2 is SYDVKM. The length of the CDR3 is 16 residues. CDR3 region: CASSRNRDRDSAGYTF. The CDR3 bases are TGTGCCAGCAGCCGGAACCGGGACAGGGATTCGGCTGGCTACACCTTC.